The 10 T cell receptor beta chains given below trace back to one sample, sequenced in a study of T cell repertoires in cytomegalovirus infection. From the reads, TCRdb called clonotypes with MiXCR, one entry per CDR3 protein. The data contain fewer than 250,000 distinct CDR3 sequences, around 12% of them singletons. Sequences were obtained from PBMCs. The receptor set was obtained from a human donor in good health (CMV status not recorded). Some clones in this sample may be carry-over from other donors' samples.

The CDR3 nucleotides are TGTGCCAGCAGTTCGCCCACTACAGGGGGCGGAAAGACCCAGTACTTC. Its translation is CASSSPTTGGGKTQYF. This chain uses TRBV12-3 or TRBV12-4 with TRBJ2-5; 9 nucleotides align to TRBD1. J was trimmed by 6 bases and V by 4 bases; bases with no gene match: 12. CDR3 length: 16 amino acids.

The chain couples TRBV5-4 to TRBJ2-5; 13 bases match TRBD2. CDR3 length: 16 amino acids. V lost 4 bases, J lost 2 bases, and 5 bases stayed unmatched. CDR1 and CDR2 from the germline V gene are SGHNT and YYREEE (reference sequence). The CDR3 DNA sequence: TGTGCCAGCAGCCTAGGACTAGCGGGGGATCAAGAGACCCAGTACTTC. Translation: CASSLGLAGDQETQYF.

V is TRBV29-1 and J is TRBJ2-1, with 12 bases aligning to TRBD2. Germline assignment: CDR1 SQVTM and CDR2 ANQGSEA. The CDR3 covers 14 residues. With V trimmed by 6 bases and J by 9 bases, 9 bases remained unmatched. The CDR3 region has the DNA TGCAGCGTCCCGACTAGCGGGAGACCGCCTGAGCAGTTCTTC. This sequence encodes CSVPTSGRPPEQFF.

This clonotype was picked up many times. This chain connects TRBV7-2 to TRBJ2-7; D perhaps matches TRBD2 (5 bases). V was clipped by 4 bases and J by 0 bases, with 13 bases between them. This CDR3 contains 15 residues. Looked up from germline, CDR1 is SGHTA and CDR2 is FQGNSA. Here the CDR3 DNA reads TGTGCCAGCAGCTCCAGGACTCACGTCTCCTACGAGCAGTACTTC. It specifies CASSSRTHVSYEQYF.

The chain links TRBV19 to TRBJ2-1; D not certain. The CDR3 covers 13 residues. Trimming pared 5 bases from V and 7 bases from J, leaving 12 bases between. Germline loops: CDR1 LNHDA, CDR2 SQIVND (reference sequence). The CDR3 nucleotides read TGTGCCAGTAGTCAAGGGCTGATTAATGAGCAGTTCTTC. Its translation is CASSQGLINEQFF.

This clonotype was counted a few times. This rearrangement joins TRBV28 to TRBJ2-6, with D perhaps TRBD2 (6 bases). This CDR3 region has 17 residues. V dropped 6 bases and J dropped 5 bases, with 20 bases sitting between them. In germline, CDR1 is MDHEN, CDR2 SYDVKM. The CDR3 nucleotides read TGTGCCAGCAGGAGAGTAGGAGGGGAAAGGAGGGCCAACGTCCTGACTTTC. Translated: CASRRVGGERRANVLTF.

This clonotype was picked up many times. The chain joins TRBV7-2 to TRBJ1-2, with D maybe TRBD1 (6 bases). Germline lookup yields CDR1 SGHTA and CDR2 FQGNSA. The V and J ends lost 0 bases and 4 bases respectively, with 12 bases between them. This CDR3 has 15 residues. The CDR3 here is CASSLAEGGSYGYTF. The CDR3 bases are TGTGCCAGCAGCTTAGCGGAAGGGGGAAGCTATGGCTACACCTTC.

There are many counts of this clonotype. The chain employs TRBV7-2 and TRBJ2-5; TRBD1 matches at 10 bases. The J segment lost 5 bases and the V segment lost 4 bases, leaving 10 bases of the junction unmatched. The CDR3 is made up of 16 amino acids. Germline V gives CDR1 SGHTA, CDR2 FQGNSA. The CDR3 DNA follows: TGTGCCAGCAGCTCCCCGGACAGGGGGTCGAAGGAGACCCAGTACTTC. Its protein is CASSSPDRGSKETQYF.

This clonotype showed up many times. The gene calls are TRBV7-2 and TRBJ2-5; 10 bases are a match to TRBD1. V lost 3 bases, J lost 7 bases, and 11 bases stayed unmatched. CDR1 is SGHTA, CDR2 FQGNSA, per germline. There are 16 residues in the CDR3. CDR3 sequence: CASSLLGGQGGRTQYF. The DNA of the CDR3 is TGTGCCAGCAGCTTGCTTGGCGGACAGGGGGGAAGGACCCAGTACTTC. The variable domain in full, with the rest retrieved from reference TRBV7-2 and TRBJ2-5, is GAGVSQSPSNKVTEKGKDVELRCDPISGHTALYWYRQSLGQGLEFLIYFQGNSAPDKSGLPSDRFSAERTGGSVSTLTIQRTQQEDSAVYLCASSLLGGQGGRTQYFGPGTRLLVL.

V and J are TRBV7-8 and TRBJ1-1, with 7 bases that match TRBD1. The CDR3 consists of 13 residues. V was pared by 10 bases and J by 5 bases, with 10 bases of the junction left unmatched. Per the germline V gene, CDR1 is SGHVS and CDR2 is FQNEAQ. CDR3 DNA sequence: TGTGCCACTTCAGGGGGGCGTCGGACTGAAGCTTTCTTT. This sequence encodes CATSGGRRTEAFF.